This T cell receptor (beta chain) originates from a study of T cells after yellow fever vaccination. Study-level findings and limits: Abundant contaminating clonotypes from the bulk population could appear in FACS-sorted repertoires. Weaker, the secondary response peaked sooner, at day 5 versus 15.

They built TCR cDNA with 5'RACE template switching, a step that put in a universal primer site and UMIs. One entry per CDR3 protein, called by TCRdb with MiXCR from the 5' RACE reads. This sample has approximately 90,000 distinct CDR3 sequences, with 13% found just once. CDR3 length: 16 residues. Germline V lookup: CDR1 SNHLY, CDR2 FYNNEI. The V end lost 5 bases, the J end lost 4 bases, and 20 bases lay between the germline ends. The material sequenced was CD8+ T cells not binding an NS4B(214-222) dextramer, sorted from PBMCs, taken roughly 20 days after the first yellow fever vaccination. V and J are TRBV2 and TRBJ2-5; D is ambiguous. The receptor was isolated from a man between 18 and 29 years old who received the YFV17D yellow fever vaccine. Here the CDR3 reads CASSYRPGSIIETQYF. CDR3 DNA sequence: TGTGCCAGCAGTTATCGCCCCGGCAGTATAATAGAGACCCAGTACTTC.